The sequence of this TCR beta chain was determined in a study of blood T cell repertoires in COVID-19. This clone has only a few counts. The V segment lost 4 bases and the J segment 0 bases; nucleotides outside the gene matches: 13. This CDR3 comprises 19 residues. CDR1 and CDR2 from the germline V gene are SGHTS and YDEGEE. TCRdb's copy holds only in-frame clones and misses some; the assay was immunoSEQ multiplex PCR. The sample has under 250,000 clones, about 83% seen once. The sequence came from a woman aged 50 to 60 who had been exposed to COVID-19. The chain combines TRBV5-8 with TRBJ1-6; 7 bases map to TRBD1. Source material: PBMCs or T cells enriched from blood (not recorded which). CDR3 sequence: CASSPRDSGYSSYNSPLHF. Here the CDR3 DNA reads TGTGCCAGCAGCCCCCGGGACAGCGGTTATAGCTCCTATAATTCACCCCTCCACTTT. Filled out from reference TRBV5-8 and TRBJ1-6, the complete variable domain reads EAGVTQSPTHLIKTRGQQATLRCSPISGHTSVYWYQQALGLGLQFLLWYDEGEERNRGNFPPRFSGRQFPNYSSELNVNALELEDSALYLCASSPRDSGYSSYNSPLHFGNGTRLTVT.